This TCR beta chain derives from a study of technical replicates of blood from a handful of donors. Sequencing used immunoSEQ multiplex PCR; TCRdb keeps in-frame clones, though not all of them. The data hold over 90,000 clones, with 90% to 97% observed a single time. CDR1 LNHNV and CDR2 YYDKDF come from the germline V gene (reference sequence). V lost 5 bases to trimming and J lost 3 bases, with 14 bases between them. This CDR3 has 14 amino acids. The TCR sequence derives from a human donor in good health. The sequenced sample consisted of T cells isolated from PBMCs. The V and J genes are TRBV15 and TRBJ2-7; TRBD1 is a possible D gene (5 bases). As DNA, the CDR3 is TGTGCCACCAGCCCCCGGACACAACACTACGAGCAGTACTTC. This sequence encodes CATSPRTQHYEQYF.